This TCR beta chain was documented in a study of blood T cell repertoires in COVID-19. Germline V gene lookup returns CDR1 LNHNV and CDR2 YYDKDF (reference sequence). V gave up 5 bases and J gave up 6 bases; unmatched junction bases: 5. The CDR3 spans 13 residues. Assay used: immunoSEQ multiplex PCR; TCRdb lists only in-frame clones, some missing. The table has around 100,000 clones, about 82% seen once. The chain uses TRBV15 and TRBJ2-7; TRBD1 matches 9 bases. The receptor's source is a man aged 50-59 years with active or convalescent COVID-19. The sample was peripheral blood. Here the CDR3 DNA reads TGTGCCACCAGCGGGGACAGGGTCTTCGAGCAGTACTTC. Its protein product is CATSGDRVFEQYF.